The present T cell receptor (beta chain) was sequenced within a study of CD8 T cells in ankylosing spondylitis. Each TCR beta library was made by quantitative 5'-RACE that incorporated molecular barcodes. TCRdb re-called the 5' RACE reads with MiXCR, one entry per CDR3 protein. The sample holds 250,000 or so distinct CDR3 sequences; 20% to 30% are singletons and the top ten take about 0.6%. Broader study findings: Past research had described some motif variants in reactive arthritis synovial fluid and blood. Disease-linked clones bore a CD8+ phenotype, appearing relatively rarely in peripheral blood. What appeared characteristic of ankylosing spondylitis blood was a TCR beta motif of seven to nine highly homologous variants.

This clonotype has a handful of counts. What it recognizes is unknown. The CDR3 runs 14 residues. The germline V and J ends were trimmed by 9 bases and 5 bases, with 19 bases remaining between them. In germline, CDR1 is LNHDA, CDR2 SQIVND (reference sequence). This TCR was recovered from a male donor with ankylosing spondylitis or in good health (not recorded which). This chain uses TRBV19 with TRBJ1-1, with TRBD1 as a possible D gene (5 bases). The specimen was blood, either unsorted or a sorted T cell fraction (not recorded which). The CDR3 DNA is TGTGCCAGATTGGTCCGGGAGGGGAATACTGAAGCTTTCTTT. Translating gives CARLVREGNTEAFF.